This passage covers 30 T cell receptor beta chains from one sample sequenced in a study of blood T cell repertoires in COVID-19. TCRdb keeps only in-frame clones here, not all; method: immunoSEQ multiplex PCR. Altogether around 180,000 clones are present, under 90% being singletons, with the ten largest covering 10%. Sequencing was carried out using peripheral blood. These receptors originate from a woman older than 75 with active or convalescent COVID-19.

This chain connects TRBV5-1 to TRBJ2-4; TRBD1 matches 9 bases. V trimming: 4 bases; J trimming: 7 bases; junction bases outside the gene matches: 9. CDR1 and CDR2 from the germline V gene are SGHRS and YFSETQ. CDR3 length equals 15 residues. CDR3 in DNA: TGCGCCAGCAGCCCAGGACAGGGGATCAGGAACATTCAGTACTTC. This gives the protein CASSPGQGIRNIQYF.

The V gene is TRBV4-1, the J gene TRBJ2-1; D is uncertain. Trimming stripped 4 bases from V and 9 bases from J, with 10 bases between. The CDR3 has 12 residues. CDR1 is MGHRA, CDR2 YSYEKL, per germline. The CDR3 DNA sequence: TGCGCCAGCAGCCCGCTTACGGGTGAGCAGTTCTTC. It encodes CASSPLTGEQFF.

The V call is TRBV28, the J call TRBJ2-1, with 8 bases identical to TRBD1. Trimming cost V 5 bases and J 3 bases; bases outside gene matches: 12. CDR1 is MDHEN and CDR2 is SYDVKM in the germline V gene. The CDR3 runs to 17 residues. DNA for the CDR3: TGTGCCAGCAGTATCCAAAGATGGACAGGGTTCTACAATGAGCAGTTCTTC. Its translation is CASSIQRWTGFYNEQFF.

This clone was seen more than once but under ten times. The chain is built from TRBV21-1 and TRBJ2-3; the D segment call TRBD1 is taken from the table without a DNA check. TRBV21-1 is classified as a pseudogene. The CDR3 covers 18 residues. CDR3 residues: CASSKEVRGERTTDTQYF. The CDR3 DNA follows: TGTGCCAGCAGCAAAGAGGTCAGGGGGGAGAGAACCACAGATACGCAGTATTTT.

This chain connects TRBV10-3 to TRBJ2-3, with 13 nucleotides matching TRBD2. The CDR3 runs to 16 residues. Germline V gives CDR1 ENHRY, CDR2 SYGVKD. Trimming took 5 bases from V and 4 from J; bases not matched to a gene: 6. CDR3 DNA sequence: TGTGCCATCAGTCCTGGACTAGCGGGAGTCCCAGATACGCAGTATTTT. Protein sequence: CAISPGLAGVPDTQYF.

This chain connects TRBV7-8 to TRBJ2-7; tentatively, D is TRBD2 (6 bases). This CDR3 region has 13 residues. Germline V lookup: CDR1 SGHVS, CDR2 FQNEAQ. V lost 3 bases and J 6 bases, leaving 12 bases between the germline ends. The CDR3 nucleotides read TGTGCCAGCAGCTTGAGTCGGAGGGGCGAGCAGTACTTC. This encodes CASSLSRRGEQYF. The entire variable domain, with the rest obtained from reference TRBV7-8 and TRBJ2-7, is as follows: GAGVSQSPRYKVAKRGQDVALRCDPISGHVSLFWYQQALGQGPEFLTYFQNEAQLDKSGLPSDRFFAERPEGSVSTLKIQRTQQEDSAVYLCASSLSRRGEQYFGPGTRLTVT.

The chain links TRBV5-1 to TRBJ2-2, with unresolved D. The V and J ends lost 4 bases and 6 bases respectively, with 16 bases between them. This CDR3 has 15 amino acids. Germline values: CDR1 SGHRS, CDR2 YFSETQ. The chain's CDR3 is CASSPRPTPPGELFF. The CDR3 DNA follows: TGCGCCAGCAGCCCTCGACCGACTCCTCCCGGGGAGCTGTTTTTT.

The V call is TRBV10-1, the J call TRBJ2-3, with D possibly TRBD1 on 5 matching bases. V lost 2 bases and J lost 9, with 15 bases in between. In germline, CDR1 is WNHNN, CDR2 SYGVQD (reference sequence). The CDR3 is 14 amino acids. DNA of the CDR3: TGCGCCAGCAGTGAGGCCCAGGGTAAAGACACGCAGTATTTT. Translated, it gives CASSEAQGKDTQYF.

The chain links TRBV29-1 to TRBJ1-2, with TRBD1 matching 7 bases. Germline V gene data show CDR1 as SQVTM and CDR2 as ANQGSEA. With 0 bases clipped from V and 7 bases from J, the junction kept 2 bases outside the gene matches. CDR3 length: 12 amino acids. In DNA form, the CDR3 reads TGCAGCGTTGAAGAGCAGGGGGGTGGCTACACCTTC. It encodes CSVEEQGGGYTF.

This chain links TRBV6-5 with TRBJ2-7; D may be TRBD2 (5 bases). The CDR3 has 16 amino acids. V gave up 3 bases and J gave up 1 base, with 16 bases separating them. Germline assignment: CDR1 MNHEY and CDR2 SVGAGI. The CDR3 spells CASSYLGVGRSYEQYF. The CDR3 DNA sequence: TGTGCCAGCAGTTATCTCGGGGTTGGCAGATCCTACGAGCAGTACTTC.

The gene calls are TRBV6-5 and TRBJ2-5; 7 bases align to TRBD2. The CDR3 has 16 residues. Germline lookup yields CDR1 MNHEY and CDR2 SVGAGI. After removal of 4 bases from V and 0 bases from J, the junction contained 8 bases not matched to a gene. The CDR3 loop reads CASSLSLAAYQETQYF. DNA of the CDR3: TGTGCCAGCAGTTTGTCGCTAGCGGCCTACCAAGAGACCCAGTACTTC.

The chain is built from TRBV9 and TRBJ2-6; 9 nucleotides agree with TRBD1. Trimming took 0 bases from V and 0 from J; bases not matched to a gene: 7. The CDR3 has 19 residues. Germline assignment: CDR1 SGDLS and CDR2 YYNGEE. The DNA of the CDR3 is TGTGCCAGCAGCGTAGAACCGGACAGGGGATACTCTGGGGCCAACGTCCTGACTTTC. Its translation is CASSVEPDRGYSGANVLTF.

V is TRBV10-3 and J is TRBJ2-1, with TRBD2 as a possible D gene (7 bases). The CDR3 is made up of 16 amino acids. Germline CDR1 ENHRY, CDR2 SYGVKD. V gave up 0 bases and J gave up 8 bases, with 17 bases separating them. The CDR3 sequence is CAISESGVGGLDEQFF. As DNA, the CDR3 is TGTGCCATCAGTGAGTCTGGGGTGGGGGGGCTGGATGAGCAGTTCTTC.

The chain carries TRBV10-2 and TRBJ1-4; 7 bases are shared with TRBD1. This CDR3 spans 15 amino acids. V lost 1 base, J lost 7 bases, and 6 bases stayed unmatched. Germline CDR1 WSHSY, CDR2 SAAADI. The CDR3 is CASSELTGMGEKLFF. In nucleotides, the CDR3 is TGCGCCAGCAGTGAGTTGACAGGGATGGGTGAAAAACTGTTTTTT.

The chain links TRBV11-2 to TRBJ2-1, with 12 bases aligning to TRBD2. The CDR3 loop spans 17 amino acids. Germline loops: CDR1 SGHAT, CDR2 FQNNGV. With 2 bases clipped from V and 7 bases from J, the junction kept 9 bases outside the gene matches. CDR3 bases: TGTGCCAGCAGCTTAATCCGACTAGCGGGAGTGTGGAATGAGCAGTTCTTC. This translates into CASSLIRLAGVWNEQFF.

The gene calls are TRBV24-1 and TRBJ1-6; TRBD1 is a possible D gene (5 bases). Germline V gene lookup returns CDR1 KGHDR and CDR2 SFDVKD. Deletions cut 4 bases from V and 5 bases from J, with 29 bases between. The CDR3 length is 21 residues. The CDR3 DNA reads as TGTGCCACCAGTGACTCCGGGGGGGTGACAAGCACGAGGAAGAATAATTCACCCCTCCACTTT. It translates to CATSDSGGVTSTRKNNSPLHF.

The chain uses TRBV30 and TRBJ2-1; 7 bases are a match to TRBD2. The CDR3 spans 16 residues. The J segment lost 7 bases and the V segment lost 1 base, leaving 13 bases of the junction unmatched. The germline V gene has CDR1 GTSNPN and CDR2 SVGIG (reference sequence). CDR3 in amino acids: CAWSEGASSGGNEQFF. DNA for the CDR3: TGTGCCTGGAGTGAGGGCGCGTCTAGCGGAGGGAATGAGCAGTTCTTC.

This chain joins TRBV5-1 and TRBJ2-7; perhaps TRBD1 as D (6 bases). Germline values: CDR1 SGHRS, CDR2 YFSETQ. Trimming pared 0 bases from V and 7 bases from J, leaving 17 bases between. This CDR3 spans 15 amino acids. CDR3 sequence reads: CASSLDGTPPGEQYF. CDR3 DNA: TGCGCCAGCAGCTTGGATGGGACACCCCCAGGGGAGCAGTACTTC.

The chain is built from TRBV5-4 and TRBJ2-2; D perhaps matches TRBD2 (6 bases). V lost 4 bases and J 4 bases, leaving 17 bases between the germline ends. The germline V gene has CDR1 SGHNT and CDR2 YYREEE (reference sequence). The CDR3 has 16 amino acids. The CDR3 is CASSPGVGRSTGELFF. The CDR3 bases are TGTGCCAGCAGCCCCGGTGTTGGGAGGTCCACCGGGGAGCTGTTTTTT.

The count of this clone is one. V usage is TRBV29-1 and J usage is TRBJ2-1, with a weak D call TRBD1 (5 bases). V was clipped by 2 bases and J by 8 bases, with 16 bases between them. CDR1 is SQVTM and CDR2 is ANQGSEA in the germline V gene. The CDR3 runs 14 residues. CDR3 region: CSVERQGAGDEQFF. The DNA of the CDR3 is TGCAGCGTTGAAAGGCAGGGCGCAGGCGATGAGCAGTTCTTC.

CDR3 coding DNA: TGCAGTGCTAACAAGAAAGAGACCCAGTACTTC. It specifies CSANKKETQYF. V gene TRBV20-1 combines with J gene TRBJ2-5, with D unresolved. V was trimmed by 4 bases and J by 3 bases, leaving 6 bases between them. Germline CDR1 and CDR2: DFQATT and SNEGSKA (reference sequence). The CDR3 sequence is 11 residues long.

This clone was detected a few times. This sequence joins TRBV28 and TRBJ2-2, with D possibly matching TRBD1 (5 bases). This CDR3 region has 14 residues. V shed 5 bases and J shed 8 bases, with 15 bases lying between them. Germline loops: CDR1 MDHEN, CDR2 SYDVKM. CDR3 sequence reads: CASSPSRDQGELFF. The CDR3 DNA reads as TGTGCCAGCAGTCCCTCCAGGGATCAAGGGGAGCTGTTTTTT.

The J gene is TRBJ2-2, the V gene TRBV28; 12 bases align to TRBD2. CDR1 MDHEN and CDR2 SYDVKM come from the germline V gene. This CDR3 spans 14 amino acids. Unmatched junction bases numbered 5, after V lost 7 bases and J lost 8 bases. The CDR3 here is CASKGLAGPGELFF. CDR3 coding DNA: TGTGCCAGCAAGGGACTAGCGGGTCCGGGGGAGCTGTTTTTT.

The chain is built from TRBV2 and TRBJ2-2; possibly TRBD1 for D (6 bases). The V end lost 4 bases, the J end lost 1 base, and 13 bases lay between the germline ends. The V gene's germline CDR1 is SNHLY and CDR2 FYNNEI. This CDR3 is 16 amino acids long. The CDR3 DNA follows: TGTGCCAGCAGTGGGGCTGGGGGCAGGAACACCGGGGAGCTGTTTTTT. This encodes CASSGAGGRNTGELFF.

This chain connects TRBV11-2 to TRBJ2-3; weak D call: TRBD1 (5 bases). In germline, CDR1 is SGHAT, CDR2 FQNNGV. The germline V and J ends were trimmed by 4 bases and 2 bases, with 16 bases remaining between them. This CDR3 is 16 amino acids long. The CDR3 DNA sequence: TGTGCCAGCAGCTACCCTAGGCGGACAACCACAGATACGCAGTATTTT. As protein: CASSYPRRTTTDTQYF.

This clone was detected once. The chain uses TRBV6-5 and TRBJ1-5, with D uncertain. CDR3 size: 13 residues. CDR1 and CDR2 (germline): MNHEY, SVGAGI. The V end lost 6 bases, the J end lost 5 bases, and 11 bases lay between the germline ends. CDR3 in amino acids: CASSRGTYQPQHF. CDR3 coding DNA: TGTGCCAGCAGCCGGGGAACCTATCAGCCCCAGCATTTT.

The rearrangement joins TRBV6-1 to TRBJ1-5; TRBD1 agrees at 7 bases. Germline CDR1 MNHNS, CDR2 SASEGT. The V segment lost 1 base and the J segment 0 bases; nucleotides outside the gene matches: 9. This CDR3 region has 18 residues. CDR3 amino acids: CASSEGGQDFYSNQPQHF. DNA for the CDR3: TGTGCCAGCAGTGAAGGTGGACAGGACTTTTATAGCAATCAGCCCCAGCATTTT.

This rearrangement joins TRBV2 to TRBJ2-7, with D possibly being TRBD1 (6 bases). The CDR3 consists of 14 residues. The V gene lost 4 bases and the J gene lost 2 bases, with 12 bases spanning the gap. The germline CDR1 and CDR2 sequences are SNHLY and FYNNEI. CDR3 sequence (DNA): TGTGCCAGCAGTGTATCGGGACATACCTACGAGCAGTACTTC. This translates into CASSVSGHTYEQYF.

J is TRBJ2-1 and V is TRBV19; 7 bases line up with TRBD2. V gave up 6 bases and J gave up 3 bases; unmatched junction bases: 2. The CDR3 runs to 13 residues. CDR1 is LNHDA, CDR2 SQIVND, per germline (reference sequence). The DNA of the CDR3 is TGTGCCAGTAGAAGCGGGAACTACAATGAGCAGTTCTTC. This gives the protein CASRSGNYNEQFF. The whole variable domain, filled in from reference TRBV19 and TRBJ2-1, reads DGGITQSPKYLFRKEGQNVTLSCEQNLNHDAMYWYRQDPGQGLRLIYYSQIVNDFQKGDIAEGYSVSREKKESFPLTVTSAQKNPTAFYLCASRSGNYNEQFFGPGTRLTVL.

The chain recombines TRBV6-2 or TRBV6-3 with TRBJ2-7; TRBD1 agrees at 8 bases. Unmatched junction bases numbered 14, after V lost 4 bases and J lost 3 bases. The CDR3 is made up of 17 amino acids. Per germline, CDR1 MNHEY and CDR2 SVGEGT. As DNA, the CDR3 is TGTGCCAGCAGTTTAACATCTCGGACAGGGTTCGTCTACGAGCAGTACTTC. Its translation is CASSLTSRTGFVYEQYF.